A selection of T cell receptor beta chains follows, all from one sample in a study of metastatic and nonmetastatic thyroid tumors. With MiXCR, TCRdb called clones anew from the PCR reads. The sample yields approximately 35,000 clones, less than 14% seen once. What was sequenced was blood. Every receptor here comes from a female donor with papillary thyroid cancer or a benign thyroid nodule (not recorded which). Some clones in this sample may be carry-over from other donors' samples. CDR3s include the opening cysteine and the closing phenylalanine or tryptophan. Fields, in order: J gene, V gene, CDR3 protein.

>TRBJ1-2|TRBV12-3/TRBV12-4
CANSPGEAWSYTF
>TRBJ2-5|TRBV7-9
CASRPSGTKETQYF
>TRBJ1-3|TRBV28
CASRQALDTIYF
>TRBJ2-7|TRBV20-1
CSARGPPAGVVPIFDEQYF
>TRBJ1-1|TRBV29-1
CSGRRQNTEAFF
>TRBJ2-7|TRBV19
CASSIGQGFREQYF
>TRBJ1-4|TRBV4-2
CASSQADRTFNEKLFF
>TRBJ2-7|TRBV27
CASSLRESYEQYF
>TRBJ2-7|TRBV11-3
CASSPTSPGYNEQYF
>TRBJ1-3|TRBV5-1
CASSLAGTRSGNTIYF
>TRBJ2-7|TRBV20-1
CSAGDTYEQYF
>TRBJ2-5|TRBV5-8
CASSAHRGIQETQYF
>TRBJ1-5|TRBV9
CASSGGADPYSNQPQHF
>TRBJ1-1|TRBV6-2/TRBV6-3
CASRSRGTGLWMNTEAFF
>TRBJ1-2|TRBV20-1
CSAIPDHGYTF
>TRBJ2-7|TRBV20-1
CSARVVRVGVSYEQYF
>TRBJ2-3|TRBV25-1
CASRPGSSTDTQYF
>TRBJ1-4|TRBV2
CASAAGTATNEKLFF